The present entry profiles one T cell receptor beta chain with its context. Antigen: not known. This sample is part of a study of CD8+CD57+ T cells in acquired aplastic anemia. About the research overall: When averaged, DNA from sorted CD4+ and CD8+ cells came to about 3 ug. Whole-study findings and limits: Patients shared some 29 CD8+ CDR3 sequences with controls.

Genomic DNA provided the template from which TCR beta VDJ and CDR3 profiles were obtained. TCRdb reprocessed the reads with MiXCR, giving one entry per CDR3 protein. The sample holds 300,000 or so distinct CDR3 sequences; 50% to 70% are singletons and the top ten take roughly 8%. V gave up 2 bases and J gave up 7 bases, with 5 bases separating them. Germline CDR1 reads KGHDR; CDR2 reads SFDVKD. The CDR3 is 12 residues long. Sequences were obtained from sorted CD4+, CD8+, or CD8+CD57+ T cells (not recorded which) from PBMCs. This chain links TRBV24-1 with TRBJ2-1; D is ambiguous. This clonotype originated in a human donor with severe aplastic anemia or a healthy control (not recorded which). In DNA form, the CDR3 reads TGTGCCACCAGTGATTATGGAAATGAGCAGTTCTTC. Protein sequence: CATSDYGNEQFF.